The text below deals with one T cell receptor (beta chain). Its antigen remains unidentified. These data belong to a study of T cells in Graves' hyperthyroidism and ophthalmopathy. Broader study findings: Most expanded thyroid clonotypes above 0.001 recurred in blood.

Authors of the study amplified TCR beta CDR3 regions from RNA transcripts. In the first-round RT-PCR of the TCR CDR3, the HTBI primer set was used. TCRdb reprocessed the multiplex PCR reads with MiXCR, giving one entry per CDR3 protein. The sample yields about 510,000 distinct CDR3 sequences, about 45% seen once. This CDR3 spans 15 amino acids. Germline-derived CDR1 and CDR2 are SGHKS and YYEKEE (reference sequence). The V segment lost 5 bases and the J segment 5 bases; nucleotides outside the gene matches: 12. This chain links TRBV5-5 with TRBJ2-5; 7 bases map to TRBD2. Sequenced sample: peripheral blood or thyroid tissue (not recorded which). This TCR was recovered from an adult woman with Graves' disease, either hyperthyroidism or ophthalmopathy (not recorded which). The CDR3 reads CASRRDYNTGETQYF. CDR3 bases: TGTGCCAGCAGGCGGGACTACAACACCGGGGAGACCCAGTACTTC.